This T cell receptor beta chain originates from a study of T-cell reconstitution after alpha-beta-depleted transplantation in children. The authors prepared the TCRbeta library with unique molecular identifiers. MiXCR, run by TCRdb on the PCR reads, gives a single entry per CDR3 protein. Among roughly 400,000 distinct CDR3 sequences listed, over 20% were seen once. The TCR originated in a human donor who donated a stem cell graft to a child with acute myeloid leukemia. The sample here was PBMCs from the stem cell graft donor, taken from the stem cell graft.

The CDR3 DNA reads TGTGCCAGCAGCCCTAGGGGGGTAGATACGCAGTATTTT. It yields the protein CASSPRGVDTQYF. The chain recombines TRBV7-3 with TRBJ2-3, with D tentatively TRBD1 or TRBD2 (6 bases each). This CDR3 spans 13 amino acids. The V gene lost 5 bases and the J gene lost 5 bases, with 11 bases spanning the gap. Per germline, CDR1 SGHTA and CDR2 FQGTGA.